This TCR beta chain stems from a study of technical replicates of blood from a handful of donors (dated by TCRdb to about 2017). The library was made by the immunoSEQ multiplex PCR assay. The table was pulled from immuneACCESS by TCRdb, which kept in-frame rearrangements only. Such tables lose some clones; where checked, under half of the loss comes from unresolved V genes, and the rest has no known cause. This sample is represented by some 31,000 clones; approximately 92% of them were singletons. The ten biggest clones cover roughly 4% of the sample. Trimming costs V 3 bases and J 4 bases, and their ends lie 11 bases apart. The CDR3 has 14 amino acids, counting the end cysteine and phenylalanine. The read is trimmed to its CDR3 DNA, 42 bases read in frame from base 1. Based on the germline V gene, the CDR1 and CDR2 sequences are KGHSH and LQKENI. This clone has only a few counts. It has no known antigen specificity. Base quality data are lacking; no much larger clone is found one base away.

The TCR was taken from a human donor in good health. Some clones in this sample may be carry-over from other donors' samples. The specimen was PBMCs. This receptor chain uses TRBV18 and TRBJ2-3; the D gene is perhaps TRBD2, from 5 matching bases. The CDR3 in this case is CASSPGIGPDTQYF. The DNA sequence is TGTGCCAGCTCACCCGGGATAGGCCCAGATACGCAGTATTTT.